Here is one T cell receptor (beta chain) with its context. This sample is drawn from a study of T cells in Graves' hyperthyroidism and ophthalmopathy. Trimming at V came to 5 bases and at J to 5 bases, leaving 12 bases not matched to a gene. The CDR3 is 17 residues long. Germline CDR1 is MNHNS and CDR2 is SASEGT. RNA transcripts provided the source from which TCR beta CDR3 regions were amplified. The HTBI primer set was used in a first-round RT-PCR of the TCR CDR3. TCRdb reprocessed the multiplex PCR reads via MiXCR and lists one record per CDR3 protein. The sample has some 180,000 distinct CDR3 sequences, about a sixth seen once.

The source material was blood. The chain uses TRBV6-1 and TRBJ2-5; TRBD2 aligns across 12 bases. The sequence was obtained from a woman aged 50 to 60 with Graves' hyperthyroidism. CDR3 loop: CASSKKGLAGTPETQYF. For the CDR3, the DNA is TGTGCCAGCAGTAAAAAGGGACTAGCGGGCACCCCGGAGACCCAGTACTTC.